The next 7 T cell receptor beta chains were all read from a single sample in a study of memory CD4+ T cells and cytomegalovirus serostatus. The sort gate was single viable CD3+CD4+CD8-CD45RO+ cells for memory CD4+ T cells. Measured with immunoSEQ multiplex PCR; TCRdb has only the in-frame clones, and not every one. The sample has over 50,000 clones; around 76% are singletons. Sequenced material: memory CD4+ T cells from blood. Source of these receptors: an adult in good health and CMV-seronegative.

The chain uses TRBV18 and TRBJ1-5, with 7 bases lining up with TRBD1. V dropped 4 bases and J dropped 7; count of bases not matched to a gene: 7. CDR3 length equals 14 residues. Germline V CDR1 and CDR2: KGHSH, LQKENI. DNA for the CDR3: TGTGCCAGCTCACAAGACAGGGCGGTGCAGCCCCAGCATTTT. It codes for CASSQDRAVQPQHF.

The chain has TRBV5-1 and TRBJ1-1, with D perhaps TRBD1 (5 bases). The ends were cut back, 0 bases at V and 8 bases at J, with 11 bases in the middle. Germline assignment: CDR1 SGHRS and CDR2 YFSETQ. CDR3 length: 13 residues. The DNA of the CDR3 is TGCGCCAGCAGCTTGGTCCAGGGTCACGAAGCTTTCTTT. Translating it yields CASSLVQGHEAFF. Full variable domain (remainder filled in from reference TRBV5-1 and TRBJ1-1): KAGVTQTPRYLIKTRGQQVTLSCSPISGHRSVSWYQQTPGQGLQFLFEYFSETQRNKGNFPGRFSGRQFSNSRSEMNVSTLELGDSALYLCASSLVQGHEAFFGQGTRLTVV.

A few counts support this clone. The V and J genes are TRBV19 and TRBJ2-5; the match to TRBD2 covers 9 bases. V lost 3 bases, J lost 0 bases, and 2 bases stayed unmatched. This CDR3 spans 15 amino acids. CDR1 LNHDA and CDR2 SQIVND come from the germline V gene (reference sequence). The CDR3: CASSILAGNQETQYF. CDR3 nucleotides: TGTGCCAGTAGTATTCTAGCGGGGAACCAAGAGACCCAGTACTTC.

This sequence joins TRBV27 and TRBJ2-5; D may correspond to TRBD1 or TRBD2 (5 bases each). This CDR3 comprises 14 residues. CDR1 and CDR2 from the germline V gene are MNHEY and SMNVEV (reference sequence). V gave up 5 bases and J gave up 9 bases, with 19 bases separating them. CDR3 nucleotides: TGTGCCAGCAGTCCCTCCGACAGCGGCCCCTCCCAGTACTTC. This encodes CASSPSDSGPSQYF.

Note on this clone: One junction end does not reproduce the germline sequence, and a read error may be involved. CDR3 sequence (DNA): TGTGCTAGCAGCTTAAGCGGGGCCCTCACAGATACGCAGTATTTT. It codes for CASSLSGALTDTQYF. The chain employs TRBV7-7 and TRBJ2-3; 7 positions agree with TRBD2. Per the germline V gene, CDR1 is SSHAT and CDR2 is FNYEAQ (reference sequence). This CDR3 region has 15 residues.

This clone was seen more than once but under ten times. The J gene is TRBJ2-7, the V gene TRBV5-1; D is tentatively TRBD1 or TRBD2 (6 bases each). The V gene's germline CDR1 is SGHRS and CDR2 YFSETQ. V lost 2 bases, J lost 5 bases, and 11 bases lay in between. The CDR3 spans 13 residues. The CDR3, as DNA: TGCGCCAGCAGCTTTGGGGGGCTAAACGAGCAGTACTTC. Amino acid sequence: CASSFGGLNEQYF.

This clone was found once. V gene TRBV7-9 combines with J gene TRBJ1-1, with D tentatively TRBD1 (5 bases). The germline gives CDR1 SEHNR, CDR2 FQNEAQ (reference sequence). Trimming took off 4 bases at V and 7 bases at J, with 13 bases between the two ends. The CDR3 consists of 13 residues. Here the CDR3 reads CASSSIGGVEAFF. The CDR3, as DNA: TGTGCCAGCAGCTCTATTGGGGGGGTTGAAGCTTTCTTT. Looking up the rest from reference TRBV7-9 and TRBJ1-1 gives the full variable domain: DTGVSQNPRHKITKRGQNVTFRCDPISEHNRLYWYRQTLGQGPEFLTYFQNEAQLEKSRLLSDRFSAERPKGSFSTLEIQRTEQGDSAMYLCASSSIGGVEAFFGQGTRLTVV.